This T cell receptor beta chain originates from a study of T cells in Graves' hyperthyroidism and ophthalmopathy. Across the whole study: Sampling of peripheral blood happened at initial diagnosis, prior to any treatment.

The investigators amplified TCR beta CDR3 regions from RNA transcripts. The HTBI primer set was used in a first-round RT-PCR of the TCR CDR3. TCRdb reprocessed the multiplex PCR reads via MiXCR and lists one record per CDR3 protein. This repertoire shows under 350,000 distinct CDR3 sequences, about a sixth found once; its top ten account for about 51%. The CDR3 loop spans 12 amino acids. Germline V gene lookup returns CDR1 LNHDA and CDR2 SQIVND (reference sequence). V lost 6 bases and J 14 bases, leaving 17 bases between the germline ends. This clonotype was found a few times. Investigators excluded patients with uncontrolled infection, other autoimmune disease, pregnancy or lactation. Diagnoses used clinical symptoms, serum thyroxine and TRAb, thyroid ultrasound and orbital computed tomography.

The sequence was obtained from a woman in her fifties or sixties with Graves' ophthalmopathy. The specimen was blood. The gene calls are TRBV19 and TRBJ2-1; D gene uncertain. Here the CDR3 DNA reads TGTGCCAGTAGCCACCAAGATAGTCTTAAGTTCTTC. Encoded protein: CASSHQDSLKFF.